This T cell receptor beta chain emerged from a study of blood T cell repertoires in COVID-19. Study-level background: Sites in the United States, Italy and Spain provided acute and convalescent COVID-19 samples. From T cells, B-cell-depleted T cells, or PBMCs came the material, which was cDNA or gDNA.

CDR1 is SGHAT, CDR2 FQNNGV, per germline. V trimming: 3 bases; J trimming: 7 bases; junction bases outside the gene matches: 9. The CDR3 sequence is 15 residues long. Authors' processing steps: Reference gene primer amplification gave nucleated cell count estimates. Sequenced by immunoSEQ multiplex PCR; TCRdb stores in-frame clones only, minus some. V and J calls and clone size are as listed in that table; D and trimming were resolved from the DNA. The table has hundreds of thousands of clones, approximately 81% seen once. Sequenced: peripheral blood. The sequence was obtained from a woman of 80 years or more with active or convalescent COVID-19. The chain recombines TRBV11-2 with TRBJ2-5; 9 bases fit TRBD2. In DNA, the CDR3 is TGTGCCAGCAGCTTGGCGGGAGGGTCTAAGGGGACCCAGTACTTC. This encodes CASSLAGGSKGTQYF.